This T cell receptor beta chain stems from a study of T cell changes during pregnancy in multiple sclerosis. The CDR3 spans 14 residues. Germline V gene sequence: CDR1 LNHDA, CDR2 SQIVND (reference sequence). V shed 6 bases and J shed 6 bases, with 17 bases lying between them. Assay: immunoSEQ multiplex PCR; the TCRdb copy retains only in-frame clones and omits some. The table has 45,000 to 75,000 clones, 92% seen once; the top ten hold around 0.93%. The TCR originated in a female donor with multiple sclerosis, enrolled in a pregnancy study. This specimen consisted of peripheral blood, obtained in the first trimester of pregnancy. This chain links TRBV19 with TRBJ1-2; no reliable D call. The CDR3 spells CASSEGSVFDGYTF. The DNA of the CDR3 is TGTGCCAGTAGCGAGGGCTCCGTTTTTGATGGCTACACCTTC.